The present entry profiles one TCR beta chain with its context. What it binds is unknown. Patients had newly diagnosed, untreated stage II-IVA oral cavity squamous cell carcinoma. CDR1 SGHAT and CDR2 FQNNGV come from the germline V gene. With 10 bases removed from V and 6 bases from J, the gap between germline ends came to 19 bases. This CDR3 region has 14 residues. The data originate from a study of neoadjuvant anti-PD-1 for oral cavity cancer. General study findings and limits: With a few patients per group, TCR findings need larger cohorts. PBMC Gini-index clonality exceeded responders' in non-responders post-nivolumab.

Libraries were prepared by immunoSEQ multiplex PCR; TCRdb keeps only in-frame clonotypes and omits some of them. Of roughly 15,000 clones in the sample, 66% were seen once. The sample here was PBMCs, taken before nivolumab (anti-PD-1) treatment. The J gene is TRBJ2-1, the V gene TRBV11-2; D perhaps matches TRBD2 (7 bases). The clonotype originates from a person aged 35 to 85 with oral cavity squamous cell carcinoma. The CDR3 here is CATRIGGAFNEQFF. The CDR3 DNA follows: TGTGCCACGCGGATAGGGGGGGCTTTCAATGAGCAGTTCTTC.